Below, 17 T cell receptor beta chains from the same sample are listed, as sequenced in a study of cytomegalovirus exposure and HLA in healthy donors (dated by TCRdb to about 2017). The library was obtained by the immunoSEQ multiplex PCR assay. For the multiplex PCR, a mixture combining 60 forward primers for TCR Vbeta segments and 13 reverse primers for TCR Jbeta segments was used. What TCRdb holds here is the immuneACCESS table cut down to in-frame rearrangements. Part of the clones is not present; checked against another copy, under half of the missing clones reflect an unresolved V gene, and the others are unexplained. The sample's table lists a count of about 88,000 clones. Together, the top ten hold about 6% of the sample. The specimen sequenced was PBMCs. These TCRs come from a girl between 10 and 17 years old in good health and CMV-seropositive.

The chain employs TRBV1 and TRBJ2-7; the table's D call, TRBD2, has no DNA check behind it. TRBV1 is a documented pseudogene. The CDR3 has 16 residues. The CDR3 loop reads CTSSRLAGFQTYEQYV. CDR3 DNA sequence: TGCACCAGCAGCAGACTAGCGGGGTTCCAGACCTACGAGCAGTACGTC.

The V and J genes are TRBV6-5 and TRBJ1-1; D is possibly TRBD1 (5 bases). CDR3 length equals 14 residues. Germline-derived CDR1 and CDR2 are MNHEY and SVGAGI. With 4 bases removed from V and 0 bases from J, the gap between germline ends came to 9 bases. CDR3 in DNA: TGTGCCAGCAGTTTAGGACATCTGAACACTGAAGCTTTCTTT. This translates into CASSLGHLNTEAFF.

The V call is TRBV19, the J call TRBJ1-1; tentative D call: TRBD1 (6 bases). V was pared by 6 bases and J by 4 bases, with 12 bases between. In germline, CDR1 is LNHDA, CDR2 SQIVND (reference sequence). There are 13 residues in the CDR3. CDR3 in DNA: TGTGCCAGTAGCCCGGACAGTAGCACTGAAGCTTTCTTT. It specifies CASSPDSSTEAFF.

This chain links TRBV7-8 with TRBJ2-2; maybe TRBD2 (5 bases). The germline CDR1 and CDR2 sequences are SGHVS and FQNEAQ. Trimming cost V 2 bases and J 4 bases, with 14 bases left between them. This CDR3 is 16 amino acids long. In nucleotides, the CDR3 is TGTGCCAGCAGCTTAACTGGAGGATCGGGCACCGGGGAGCTGTTTTTT. Protein product: CASSLTGGSGTGELFF.

This chain joins TRBV27 and TRBJ1-4; D ambiguous. The germline V gene encodes CDR1 MNHEY and CDR2 SMNVEV (reference sequence). This CDR3 is 14 amino acids long. V was clipped by 2 bases and J by 8 bases, with 12 bases between them. The CDR3 loop reads CASSLAGVGEKLFF. CDR3 coding DNA: TGTGCCAGCAGTTTAGCGGGAGTTGGAGAAAAACTGTTTTTT. Variable domain in full (rest from reference TRBV27 and TRBJ1-4): EAQVTQNPRYLITVTGKKLTVTCSQNMNHEYMSWYRQDPGLGLRQIYYSMNVEVTDKGDVPEGYKVSRKEKRNFPLILESPSPNQTSLYFCASSLAGVGEKLFFGSGTQLSVL.

The V and J genes are TRBV7-9 and TRBJ1-6; 8 bases align to TRBD1. CDR3 length: 18 amino acids. Germline values: CDR1 SEHNR, CDR2 FQNEAQ (reference sequence). With 3 bases clipped from V and 7 bases from J, the junction kept 14 bases outside the gene matches. The CDR3 is CASSFPGQDGIGNSPLHF. For the CDR3, the DNA is TGTGCCAGCAGCTTCCCGGGACAGGACGGGATTGGGAATTCACCCCTCCACTTT.

V and J are TRBV4-1 and TRBJ2-1, with TRBD2 as a possible D gene (5 bases). From germline, CDR1 is MGHRA and CDR2 YSYEKL. The CDR3 extends over 14 amino acids. Trimming left V 5 bases short and J 8 bases short, with 16 bases between. The CDR3 region has the DNA TGCGCCAGCAGCACTCACAGCGGCCTGGATGAGCAGTTCTTC. The encoded protein is CASSTHSGLDEQFF.

The chain couples TRBV7-9 to TRBJ1-6; D is perhaps TRBD1 (6 bases). Germline CDR1 SEHNR, CDR2 FQNEAQ (reference sequence). There are 15 residues in the CDR3. V was shortened by 5 bases and J by 5 bases, with 13 bases between the two germline ends. The CDR3 bases are TGTGCCAGCAGCCGAACCTGGACAGATAATTCACCCCTCCACTTT. This sequence encodes CASSRTWTDNSPLHF.

J is TRBJ1-1 and V is TRBV12-5; D gene ambiguous. The germline V gene encodes CDR1 LGHNT and CDR2 FRNRAP. This CDR3 is 12 amino acids long. V lost 1 base to trimming and J lost 8 bases, with 8 bases between them. As DNA, the CDR3 is TGTGCTAGTGGTTTGGGGGGAGACGAAGCTTTCTTT. Protein product: CASGLGGDEAFF.

Here the CDR3 reads CASSPSGPPWGGTEAFF. The DNA of the CDR3 is TGTGCCAGCAGCCCAAGCGGGCCGCCTTGGGGGGGGACTGAAGCTTTCTTT. The J gene is TRBJ1-1, the V gene TRBV11-3; D is perhaps TRBD1 (5 bases). The CDR3 length is 17 residues. The V end was cut by 5 bases, the J end by 5 bases, with 24 bases between. CDR1 is SGHNT and CDR2 is YENEEA in the germline V gene.

The CDR3 protein is CASRSGLRTNEKLFF. The DNA for the CDR3 is TGTGCCAGCAGGTCAGGGTTGAGGACAAATGAAAAACTGTTTTTT. This sequence joins TRBV6-5 and TRBJ1-4; D possibly corresponds to TRBD1 (5 bases). The germline gives CDR1 MNHEY, CDR2 SVGAGI. This CDR3 is built from 15 residues. The V end lost 6 bases, the J end lost 5 bases, and 16 bases lay between the germline ends.

V is TRBV7-9 and J is TRBJ1-3, with D perhaps TRBD1 (5 bases). This CDR3 region has 13 residues. From germline, CDR1 is SEHNR and CDR2 FQNEAQ (reference sequence). V was trimmed by 5 bases and J by 7 bases, leaving 12 bases between them. In nucleotides, the CDR3 is TGTGCCAGCAGCCCGGACAAGGCGAACACCATATATTTT. It yields the protein CASSPDKANTIYF.

The chain recombines TRBV7-9 with TRBJ2-1; D is possibly TRBD2 (5 bases). The CDR3 has 13 residues. V was pared by 3 bases and J by 6 bases, with 9 bases between. Germline V gene sequence: CDR1 SEHNR, CDR2 FQNEAQ (reference sequence). CDR3 nucleotide sequence: TGTGCCAGCAGCTTCGTTAGCGTCAATGAGCAGTTCTTC. It translates to CASSFVSVNEQFF.

The rearrangement links TRBV27 to TRBJ1-5, with D maybe TRBD1 (6 bases). The CDR3 runs to 12 residues. Germline loops: CDR1 MNHEY, CDR2 SMNVEV (reference sequence). Trimming removed 7 bases from V and 9 bases from J, with 13 bases in between. The CDR3 nucleotides read TGTGCCAGCATAACAGGGCGTTGGCCCCAGCATTTT. Translating gives CASITGRWPQHF.

The chain joins TRBV27 to TRBJ2-2; 10 nucleotides agree with TRBD2. The germline V gene has CDR1 MNHEY and CDR2 SMNVEV (reference sequence). The CDR3 runs 20 residues. Trimming at V came to 8 bases and at J to 2 bases, leaving 20 bases not matched to a gene. The CDR3 here is CASGNLQRGGASPNTGELFF. The CDR3, as DNA: TGTGCCAGCGGAAATTTGCAGCGGGGGGGGGCCTCTCCCAACACCGGGGAGCTGTTTTTT.

The rearrangement joins TRBV19 to TRBJ2-7; TRBD2 is a possible D gene (5 bases). V lost 5 bases and J 0 bases, leaving 11 bases between the germline ends. CDR1 is LNHDA, CDR2 SQIVND, per germline (reference sequence). There are 14 residues in the CDR3. The CDR3 loop reads CASSRTGSSYEQYV. The CDR3 coding sequence is TGTGCCAGTAGTCGGACGGGGAGCTCCTACGAGCAGTACGTC.

The chain links TRBV19 to TRBJ1-1; 8 nucleotides line up with TRBD1. CDR1 and CDR2 from the germline V gene are LNHDA and SQIVND (reference sequence). This CDR3 comprises 16 residues. V lost 4 bases, J lost 5 bases, and 12 bases stayed unmatched. The CDR3 nucleotides are TGTGCCAGTAGTACACCTCGACAGGGGAGAGGGACTGAAGCTTTCTTT. It specifies CASSTPRQGRGTEAFF. The full variable domain, rest sourced from reference TRBV19 and TRBJ1-1, is DGGITQSPKYLFRKEGQNVTLSCEQNLNHDAMYWYRQDPGQGLRLIYYSQIVNDFQKGDIAEGYSVSREKKESFPLTVTSAQKNPTAFYLCASSTPRQGRGTEAFFGQGTRLTVV.